The rows below give T cell receptor beta chains drawn from one sample of a study of blood T cell repertoires in COVID-19. Assay used: immunoSEQ multiplex PCR; TCRdb lists only in-frame clones, some missing. Of a few hundred thousand clones detected, around 82% appear once; the ten largest clones hold 0.87%. The sample comprised peripheral blood. The source of these receptors is a human donor with COVID-19, enrolled during active disease. The donor label of this sample is uncertain. Each CDR3 is given with its conserved first and last residue. D genes are given only for firm matches. Size is stated for part of the rows, as once, few or many counts, or as a class when the clone is expanded.

D	size	V	J	CDR3	DNA
-	-	TRBV30	TRBJ2-7	CAWSLNRVGSYEQYF	TGTGCCTGGAGTCTGAACAGGGTAGGGTCCTACGAGCAGTACTTC
-	few	TRBV6-5	TRBJ1-1	CASRSGNTEAFF	TGTGCCAGCAGAAGCGGGAACACTGAAGCTTTCTTT
TRBD2	few	TRBV7-2	TRBJ2-1	CASSLGGGRVYNEQFF	TGTGCCAGCAGCTTAGGGGGCGGGAGAGTCTACAATGAGCAGTTCTTC
-	-	TRBV19	TRBJ2-3	CASSIDVTGGTDTQYF	TGTGCCAGTAGTATAGATGTTACGGGGGGCACAGATACGCAGTATTTT
TRBD1	-	TRBV4-3	TRBJ1-4	CASSQEVQGVEKLFF	TGCGCCAGCAGCCAAGAGGTGCAGGGGGTAGAAAAACTGTTTTTT
-	-	TRBV2	TRBJ1-2	CASSGGSYGYTF	TGTGCCAGCAGTGGGGGCAGCTATGGCTACACCTTC
-	-	TRBV25-1	TRBJ1-2	CASSVSGYGYTF	TGTGCCAGCAGTGTGTCCGGGTATGGCTACACCTTC
TRBD2	few	TRBV11-3	TRBJ2-1	CASSQRTSGNNEQFF	TGTGCCAGCAGCCAACGGACTAGCGGAAACAATGAGCAGTTCTTC
-	few	TRBV5-4	TRBJ1-5	CASSLDGGGNQPQHF	TGTGCCAGCAGCTTGGACGGGGGAGGCAATCAGCCCCAGCATTTT
TRBD1	once	TRBV28	TRBJ1-1	CATLTGRATEAFF	TGTGCCACCCTGACAGGGCGGGCCACTGAAGCTTTCTTT
TRBD1	-	TRBV28	TRBJ1-3	CASSSVDRLEGNTIYF	TGTGCCAGCAGTTCGGTGGACAGGCTAGAGGGAAACACCATATATTTT
TRBD1	-	TRBV25-1	TRBJ2-1	CASSEAGGSYNEQFF	TGTGCCAGCAGTGAAGCAGGGGGCTCCTACAATGAGCAGTTCTTC
-	-	TRBV4-1	TRBJ2-5	CASSQDRNRQETQYF	TGCGCCAGCAGCCAAGATAGAAACAGACAAGAGACCCAGTACTTC
-	-	TRBV11-3	TRBJ2-1	CASSFSAGPAYNEQFF	TGTGCCAGCAGCTTCTCGGCGGGACCCGCCTACAATGAGCAGTTCTTC
-	-	TRBV2	TRBJ2-2	CASTLDSANTGELFF	TGTGCCAGCACCTTGGACAGCGCGAACACCGGGGAGCTGTTTTTT
TRBD2	-	TRBV18	TRBJ2-5	CASRATSGVETQYF	TGTGCCAGCAGGGCCACTAGCGGGGTGGAGACCCAGTACTTC
-	-	TRBV19	TRBJ2-1	CASSILARNEQFF	TGTGCCAGTAGTATACTAGCGAGGAATGAGCAGTTCTTC
-	-	TRBV7-2	TRBJ1-6	CASSPSPGSNSPLHF	TGTGCCAGCAGCCCGAGCCCAGGTTCTAATTCACCCCTCCACTTT
-	-	TRBV5-8	TRBJ1-5	CASSLRTGEGPQHF	TGTGCCAGCAGTTTAAGGACTGGCGAGGGGCCCCAGCATTTT
-	-	TRBV7-2	TRBJ1-2	CASSLVRADQYPLHF	TGTGCCAGCAGCTTAGTCAGGGCAGACCAATACCCCCTCCACTTC
-	-	TRBV28	TRBJ1-2	CASEQANYGYTF	TGTGCCAGCGAACAGGCTAACTATGGCTACACCTTC
-	-	TRBV29-1	TRBJ1-1	CSASYGQNTEAFF	TGCAGCGCTAGTTATGGACAGAACACTGAAGCTTTCTTT
-	-	TRBV28	TRBJ1-1	CASRPGQKNTEAFF	TGTGCCAGCAGGCCCGGACAAAAGAACACTGAAGCTTTCTTT
TRBD2	-	TRBV11-2	TRBJ2-1	CASSLRDREASGSSGEQFF	TGTGCCAGCAGCTTAAGAGACCGGGAAGCTAGCGGGAGTAGTGGTGAGCAGTTCTTC
-	-	TRBV28	TRBJ1-1	CASSLTREAFF	TGTGCCAGCAGTTTGACCAGGGAAGCTTTCTTT
-	-	TRBV9	TRBJ2-3	CASSGGLAPLSTDTQYF	TGTGCCAGCAGCGGGGGTCTAGCTCCGCTGAGCACAGATACGCAGTATTTT
-	-	TRBV3-1/TRBV3-2	TRBJ2-6	CASSQDLLARGSGANVLTF	TGTGCCAGCAGCCAAGATCTGCTAGCGAGGGGATCTGGGGCCAACGTCCTGACTTTC